This T cell receptor (beta chain) came from a study of identical twins. Study observations and caveats: Not following the same donors, the study drew its conclusions from cross-sectional statistical analysis. Insertions were fewer in abundant cord blood beta clonotypes, whereas memory repertoires showed none of this pattern.

With regard to this clonotype: What it recognizes is unknown.

There are 18 residues in the CDR3. Germline CDR1 LGHNA, CDR2 YSLEER. V lost 0 bases and J lost 0; bases outside the gene matches: 6. A template switching step contributed a universal primer site, while unique molecular identifiers were present in the cDNA. TCRdb reprocessed the 5' RACE reads via MiXCR and lists one record per CDR3 protein. The sample records fewer than 550,000 distinct CDR3 sequences, 13% to 15% being singletons. The data also belong to a second study, concerning yellow fever vaccine responses in identical twins.

The clonotype was recovered from a woman aged 18-29 years in good health. The chain carries TRBV4-3 and TRBJ2-2; 8 nucleotides align to TRBD2. Source material: CD4+ T cells sorted from blood. The CDR3 region has the DNA TGCGCCAGCAGCCAAGATATCGGGGGGGCCTCGAACACCGGGGAGCTGTTTTTT. Translated, it gives CASSQDIGGASNTGELFF.